The 13 T cell receptor beta chains below all came from one sample that was sequenced in a study of T cells in Graves' hyperthyroidism and ophthalmopathy. Researchers took RNA transcripts and amplified the TCR beta CDR3 regions from them. Carried out on the TCR CDR3, a first-round RT-PCR used the HTBI primer set. MiXCR, applied by TCRdb to the multiplex PCR reads, yields one record per CDR3 protein. The sample includes roughly 160,000 distinct CDR3 sequences, less than 10% of them seen just once. Sequencing was done on a sample of blood. These receptors all come from a young woman with Graves' hyperthyroidism that later progressed to Graves' ophthalmopathy.

This clonotype was picked up a small number of times. This chain joins TRBV9 and TRBJ2-7; a possible D gene is TRBD2 (7 bases). The CDR3 spans 14 residues. Germline V CDR1 and CDR2: SGDLS, YYNGEE. The ends were cut back, 0 bases at V and 3 bases at J, with 10 bases in the middle. The CDR3 here is CASSVEGGVYEQYF. The CDR3 coding sequence is TGTGCCAGCAGCGTAGAAGGGGGGGTCTACGAGCAGTACTTC. Full variable domain (missing parts from reference TRBV9 and TRBJ2-7): DSGVTQTPKHLITATGQRVTLRCSPRSGDLSVYWYQQSLDQGLQFLIQYYNGEERAKGNILERFSAQQFPDLHSELNLSSLELGDSALYFCASSVEGGVYEQYFGPGTRLTVT.

The chain combines TRBV20-1 with TRBJ1-2; a possible D gene is TRBD1 (6 bases). There are 13 residues in the CDR3. Germline CDR1 is DFQATT and CDR2 is SNEGSKA (reference sequence). V lost 3 bases to trimming and J lost 8 bases, with 16 bases between them. The CDR3 loop is CSASAIHRDGYTF. CDR3 nucleotides: TGCAGTGCTAGCGCCATTCACAGGGACGGCTACACCTTC.

This clonotype appeared many times. The rearrangement uses TRBV15 and TRBJ2-5; no clear D. V was trimmed by 0 bases and J by 0 bases, leaving 17 bases between them. CDR1 and CDR2 from the germline V gene are LNHNV and YYDKDF (reference sequence). The CDR3 length is 18 residues. The CDR3 loop reads CATSRDRVVYPYQETQYF. The CDR3 bases are TGTGCCACCAGCAGAGATCGGGTAGTCTATCCGTACCAAGAGACCCAGTACTTC.

The V call is TRBV7-9, the J call TRBJ1-6; D might be TRBD1 (5 bases). The CDR3 is 16 amino acids. Germline CDR1 and CDR2: SEHNR and FQNEAQ (reference sequence). V dropped 5 bases and J dropped 0 bases, with 11 bases sitting between them. CDR3 bases: TGTGCCAGCAGCCCTGACAGACACTCCTATAATTCACCCCTCCACTTT. Protein: CASSPDRHSYNSPLHF.

This clonotype appeared many times. Here the CDR3 DNA reads TGTGCCAGTAGTATGGGACAGGGAATCTACGAGCAGTACTTC. This gives the protein CASSMGQGIYEQYF. The gene calls are TRBV19 and TRBJ2-7, with 9 bases that match TRBD1. V shed 3 bases, J shed 3 bases, and the junction held 3 bases outside the gene matches. Germline V lookup: CDR1 LNHDA, CDR2 SQIVND (reference sequence). This CDR3 region has 14 residues. The variable domain in full, with the rest retrieved from reference TRBV19 and TRBJ2-7, is DGGITQSPKYLFRKEGQNVTLSCEQNLNHDAMYWYRQDPGQGLRLIYYSQIVNDFQKGDIAEGYSVSREKKESFPLTVTSAQKNPTAFYLCASSMGQGIYEQYFGPGTRLTVT.

The table lists this clonotype with many counts. V gene TRBV5-5 combines with J gene TRBJ1-1, with D uncertain. Trimming removed 0 bases at V and 5 bases at J, with 8 bases between. There are 13 residues in the CDR3. CDR1 and CDR2 (germline): SGHKS, YYEKEE (reference sequence). For the CDR3, the DNA is TGTGCCAGCAGCTTGGAGTGGAGGACTGAAGCTTTCTTT. Its translation is CASSLEWRTEAFF. Based on the CDR3 plus reference TRBV5-5 and TRBJ1-1, the full variable domain is DAGVTQSPTHLIKTRGQQVTLRCSPISGHKSVSWYQQVLGQGPQFIFQYYEKEERGRGNFPDRFSARQFPNYSSELNVNALLLGDSALYLCASSLEWRTEAFFGQGTRLTVV.

The table lists this clonotype with a few counts. The rearrangement links TRBV7-2 to TRBJ1-3; 10 bases align to TRBD1. The CDR3 is 15 amino acids. The ends lost 1 base at V and 9 bases at J; junction bases unmatched: 6. From germline, CDR1 is SGHTA and CDR2 FQGNSA. CDR3 in amino acids: CASSLGDRGPATIYF. Written as DNA, the CDR3 is TGTGCCAGCAGCTTAGGGGACAGGGGCCCGGCCACCATATATTTT.

This clonotype showed up many times. This chain joins TRBV19 and TRBJ2-6; weak D call: TRBD2 (7 bases). V was cut by 5 bases and J by 4 bases, with 15 bases left in between. Germline-derived CDR1 and CDR2 are LNHDA and SQIVND (reference sequence). The CDR3 spans 16 residues. CDR3 amino acids: CASSSSAGAGANVLTF. The DNA of the CDR3 is TGTGCCAGTAGTTCGTCGGCGGGGGCCGGGGCCAACGTCCTGACTTTC.

This clonotype was observed a handful of times. The chain combines TRBV30 with TRBJ1-6; 7 nucleotides align to TRBD1. Losses at the gene ends were 0 bases for V and 6 bases for J; bases not matched to a gene: 5. The V gene's germline CDR1 is GTSNPN and CDR2 SVGIG (reference sequence). This CDR3 has 15 residues. The CDR3 spells CAWSVSGGGNSPLHF. The CDR3 nucleotides read TGTGCCTGGAGTGTTTCAGGGGGAGGTAATTCACCCCTCCACTTT. Full variable domain (remainder filled in from reference TRBV30 and TRBJ1-6): SQTIHQWPATLVQPVGSPLSLECTVEGTSNPNLYWYRQAAGRGLQLLFYSVGIGQISSEVPQNLSASRPQDRQFILSSKKLLLSDSGFYLCAWSVSGGGNSPLHFGNGTRLTVT.

This clonotype was detected many times. The chain employs TRBV30 and TRBJ1-1, with D maybe TRBD1 (5 bases). The CDR3 is made up of 13 amino acids. Trimming cost V 5 bases and J 4 bases, with 14 bases left between them. CDR1 and CDR2 (germline): GTSNPN, SVGIG (reference sequence). Written as DNA, the CDR3 is TGTGCCTGGGGGGCAGGGAGGACCACTGAAGCTTTCTTT. As protein: CAWGAGRTTEAFF.

The chain employs TRBV19 and TRBJ1-6, with D uncertain. The germline gives CDR1 LNHDA, CDR2 SQIVND (reference sequence). The V and J ends lost 3 bases and 12 bases respectively, with 15 bases between them. The CDR3 consists of 14 residues. Here the CDR3 reads CASSMFGEQEPLHF. CDR3 DNA sequence: TGTGCCAGTAGTATGTTCGGGGAGCAAGAACCCCTCCACTTT.

This clonotype came up many times. The chain uses TRBV6-1 and TRBJ1-4; 9 bases agree with TRBD1. The CDR3 totals 19 residues. From germline, CDR1 is MNHNS and CDR2 SASEGT. The trim removed 5 bases at V and 2 bases at J, leaving 15 bases unmatched. CDR3 in DNA: TGTGCCAGCAGTACCACAGGGGGCCCGGGAAGCGGGACTAATGAAAAACTGTTTTTT. It is translated as CASSTTGGPGSGTNEKLFF.

This clonotype was observed a few times. The chain recombines TRBV6-1 with TRBJ2-2, with 10 positions matching TRBD1. CDR1 and CDR2 (germline): MNHNS, SASEGT. This CDR3 is built from 15 residues. V shed 6 bases, J shed 13 bases, and the junction held 14 bases outside the gene matches. The CDR3 DNA sequence: TGTGCCAGCAGCGAGCGGGGAGACAGGGGGCCGGGGCTGTTTTTT. Translation: CASSERGDRGPGLFF.